The clone carrying this TCR beta chain was counted a few times. No antigen is known for it. This table comes from immunoSEQ multiplex PCR, and its TCRdb copy is limited to in-frame clones, with some not included. Of 95,000 to 110,000 clones listed, 93% were seen once; the top ten hold more than 0.9%. This sample was taken from a study of graft-versus-host responses after intestinal transplantation. Study-level background: Each of the recipients got a multivisceral, liver-intestinal, or isolated intestinal transplant. Anti-thymocyte globulin induction preceded two to three years of tacrolimus and steroid maintenance in all recipients.

This CDR3 is 16 amino acids long. CDR1 and CDR2 from the germline V gene are MGHRA and YSYEKL. Unmatched junction bases numbered 4, after V lost 3 bases and J lost 0 bases. Study-wide findings and caveats: The recipient marrow held GvH clones, and some of them showed up first in ileum or blood.

The sequence derives from a human donor who received an intestinal transplant. The sequencing used unstimulated CD8+ T cells sorted from spleen or lymph node cells, collected before intestinal transplant. The chain has TRBV4-1 and TRBJ1-3, with TRBD1 matching 8 bases. The CDR3 region has the DNA TGCGCCAGCAGCCATCCCACAGGGGGCTCTGGAAACACCATATATTTT. Residues: CASSHPTGGSGNTIYF.